The next 8 T cell receptor beta chains were all read from a single sample in a study of technical replicates of blood from a handful of donors (dated by TCRdb to between 2016 and 2019). Preparation of the library involved the immunoSEQ multiplex PCR assay. In its TCRdb copy, this immuneACCESS table keeps in-frame sequences only and misses some clones. Where compared with another copy, unresolved V genes explain less than half of these, and the others have no known cause. The sample records 50,000 or so clones, around nine tenths of which are singletons. In total, the top ten clones hold about 3.9% of the sample. Sequenced: PBMCs. Receptors originate from a human donor in good health. Some clones in this sample may be carry-over from other donors' samples.

The chain combines TRBV30 with TRBJ2-7; possibly TRBD2 for D (6 bases). CDR3 length: 12 amino acids. CDR1 is GTSNPN and CDR2 is SVGIG in the germline V gene (reference sequence). Trimming stripped 0 bases from V and 5 bases from J, with 8 bases between. The CDR3 protein is CAWSVRRDEQYF. The CDR3 region has the DNA TGTGCCTGGAGTGTACGGAGGGACGAGCAGTACTTC. The full variable domain, completed using reference TRBV30 and TRBJ2-7, is SQTIHQWPATLVQPVGSPLSLECTVEGTSNPNLYWYRQAAGRGLQLLFYSVGIGQISSEVPQNLSASRPQDRQFILSSKKLLLSDSGFYLCAWSVRRDEQYFGPGTRLTVT.

The chain links TRBV11-1 to TRBJ2-3; D is undetermined. Germline lookup yields CDR1 SGHAT and CDR2 FQDESV (reference sequence). The CDR3 length is 14 residues. Trimming removed 5 bases from V and 0 bases from J, with 9 bases in between. CDR3 nucleotides: TGTGCCAGCAGCGCCTTAACTAGCACAGATACGCAGTATTTT. Translation gives CASSALTSTDTQYF.

This clone was found a few times. This chain uses TRBV7-2 with TRBJ2-6; D is uncertain. This CDR3 has 17 residues. Per the germline V gene, CDR1 is SGHTA and CDR2 is FQGNSA. Trimming removed 1 base at V and 1 base at J, with 11 bases between. The CDR3 DNA follows: TGTGCCAGCAGCTTAGTGGGCCATAGATCTGGGGCCAACGTCCTGACTTTC. Translation: CASSLVGHRSGANVLTF.

This clone has just a few counts. The chain combines TRBV29-1 with TRBJ2-7, with TRBD1 matching 9 bases. V lost 6 bases to trimming and J lost 6 bases; unmatched junction nucleotides: 18. The CDR3 covers 16 residues. Germline-derived CDR1 and CDR2 are SQVTM and ANQGSEA. CDR3 DNA sequence: TGCAGCGTACACAACCCGGCGGGACAGGGACGGCTCGAGCAGTACTTC. It is translated as CSVHNPAGQGRLEQYF.

The chain links TRBV7-9 to TRBJ1-1, with 8 bases matching TRBD1. CDR1 and CDR2 from the germline V gene are SEHNR and FQNEAQ (reference sequence). The CDR3 runs 13 residues. Germline trimming cut 4 bases from V and 8 bases from J; bases unmatched to any gene: 6. This CDR3 is CASSSGGDREAFF. The CDR3 coding sequence is TGTGCCAGCAGCTCCGGCGGGGACAGGGAAGCTTTCTTT.

The J gene is TRBJ2-7, the V gene TRBV4-2, with TRBD1 matching 11 bases. The CDR3 has 16 residues. Germline CDR1 LGHNA, CDR2 YNFKEQ. Trimming at V came to 1 base and at J to 9 bases, leaving 11 bases not matched to a gene. The CDR3 here is CASSQVPGQGGVGQYF. CDR3 DNA sequence: TGTGCCAGCAGCCAAGTCCCGGGACAGGGGGGAGTAGGGCAGTACTTC.

The V gene is TRBV19, the J gene TRBJ1-1; possibly TRBD1 for D (6 bases). The germline gives CDR1 LNHDA, CDR2 SQIVND (reference sequence). Trimming took off 5 bases at V and 11 bases at J, with 15 bases between the two ends. This CDR3 spans 12 amino acids. The CDR3 nucleotides read TGTGCCAGTAGTTTCACTGGGACACCGGCTTTCTTT. Amino acids: CASSFTGTPAFF.

The CDR3 sequence is CASSSGGEQFF. The CDR3 bases are TGTGCCAGCAGCTCCGGTGGTGAGCAGTTCTTC. V and J are TRBV7-9 and TRBJ2-1, with no clear D. Per the germline V gene, CDR1 is SEHNR and CDR2 is FQNEAQ (reference sequence). CDR3 length: 11 amino acids. Trimming took 4 bases from V and 9 from J, leaving 7 bases between them.